This TCR beta chain was identified in a study of spatial heterogeneity in lung cancer. Study overall: Detected sequences consistently included more beta-chain ones than alpha-chain ones. Findings and caveats of the study: Follow-up blood showed ubiquitous expanded tumor TCRs less than blood at resection did.

This CDR3 has 15 amino acids. J lost 7 bases, V lost 6 bases, and 8 bases had no gene match. From germline, CDR1 is SNHLY and CDR2 FYNNEI. The time point was: sample taken at primary tumor resection. Whole RNA came from tumor, nontumor lung or frozen PBMC and was sequenced without being sorted. The roughly 66 donors had untreated early-stage non-small cell lung cancer. MiXCR, applied by TCRdb to the 5' RACE reads, yields one record per CDR3 protein. The sample contains about 80,000 distinct CDR3 sequences, roughly a fifth of which appear only once. A note on this clonotype: The target antigen is unknown.

The J gene is TRBJ2-1, the V gene TRBV2; 11 positions match TRBD2. The sample here was PBMCs, taken at surgery. This TCR was sampled from a male donor with early-stage non-small cell lung cancer. As DNA, the CDR3 is TGTGCCAGCAGGGTAGCGGGAGGGCCTATAAATGAGCAGTTCTTC. Its translation: CASRVAGGPINEQFF.